Listed here are 21 T cell receptor beta chains from one sample, sequenced in a study of regulatory T cells in long-lasting Graves disease. Arm-PCR of CDR3 regions and iRepertoire HTBI primers were the basis on which TCR beta libraries were built. TCRdb fed the multiplex PCR reads into MiXCR, producing one record per CDR3 protein. The data show roughly 400,000 distinct CDR3 sequences, approximately 15% seen once. The time point is: newly diagnosed GD, antithyroid drugs for less than 3 months. PBMC RNA was the source of the TCR library. The same data also contributed to another study, on T cells in Graves' hyperthyroidism and ophthalmopathy.

This specimen was peripheral blood mononuclear cells (PBMCs), taken at new diagnosis, from a patient treated with antithyroid drugs. These receptors all come from a woman between 40 and 55 years old with Graves disease.

The table lists this clonotype with many counts. The V call is TRBV2, the J call TRBJ2-7; weak D call: TRBD2 (5 bases). V was pared by 3 bases and J by 2 bases, with 14 bases between. Germline V CDR1 and CDR2: SNHLY, FYNNEI. The CDR3 runs 15 residues. DNA for the CDR3: TGTGCCAGCAGTGATCAGGAGGCCGTTACCTACGAGCAGTACTTC. This translates into CASSDQEAVTYEQYF.

This clonotype turned up a few times. The J gene is TRBJ2-7, the V gene TRBV4-1, with 7 bases matching TRBD1. After removal of 0 bases from V and 2 bases from J, the junction contained 7 bases not matched to a gene. The CDR3 runs 16 residues. Germline V lookup: CDR1 MGHRA, CDR2 YSYEKL. The CDR3 reads CASSQDLGTVTYEQYF. In DNA, the CDR3 is TGCGCCAGCAGCCAAGATCTTGGGACAGTCACCTACGAGCAGTACTTC.

The chain uses TRBV20-1 and TRBJ2-7; 9 bases agree with TRBD2. V was pared by 1 base and J by 0 bases, with 4 bases of the junction left unmatched. Germline CDR1 DFQATT, CDR2 SNEGSKA (reference sequence). The CDR3 sequence is 15 residues long. CDR3 in DNA: TGCAGTGCTAGAGGAATTAGCGGGAGCTCCTACGAGCAGTACTTC. Translating gives CSARGISGSSYEQYF.

There are a few counts of this clonotype. The chain's CDR3 is CASSYPDTEAFF. The CDR3 coding sequence is TGTGCCAGCAGTTACCCTGACACTGAAGCTTTCTTT. The V and J genes are TRBV6-2 or TRBV6-3 and TRBJ1-1; no definite D call. Germline assignment: CDR1 MNHEY and CDR2 SVGEGT. The ends were cut back, 2 bases at V and 3 bases at J, with 4 bases in the middle. This CDR3 contains 12 residues.

Details on this clonotype: Being one base from a much bigger clone, this may be a read error. The chain links TRBV10-3 to TRBJ2-2; D not resolved. The CDR3 runs to 15 residues. The V gene's germline CDR1 is ENHRY and CDR2 SYGVKD. V lost 0 bases, J lost 6 bases, and 11 bases lay in between. The CDR3: CAISESTPGAGELFF. The CDR3 DNA sequence: TGTGCCATCAGTGAGTCGACTCCTGGCGCCGGGGAGCTGTTTTTT.

The rearrangement joins TRBV28 to TRBJ1-4; a weak D match, TRBD1 (6 bases). The CDR3 runs 14 residues. Germline CDR1 MDHEN, CDR2 SYDVKM. Trimming left V 5 bases short and J 5 bases short, with 12 bases between. The CDR3 nucleotides are TGTGCCAGCAGTGGGGCCGACAGGAATGAAAAACTGTTTTTT. Translating it yields CASSGADRNEKLFF.

The genes are TRBV4-1 and TRBJ2-5; 11 nucleotides line up with TRBD2. The V and J ends lost 0 bases and 4 bases, in that order; junction bases with no gene match: 4. Per germline, CDR1 MGHRA and CDR2 YSYEKL. The CDR3 sequence is 16 residues long. The CDR3 DNA sequence: TGCGCCAGCAGCCAAGAACGGCTAGCGGGAGGAGAGACCCAGTACTTC. Protein product: CASSQERLAGGETQYF.

The chain carries TRBV5-1 and TRBJ2-7, with D unclear. This CDR3 contains 13 residues. Germline values: CDR1 SGHRS, CDR2 YFSETQ. The V end was cut by 1 base, the J end by 3 bases, with 8 bases between. The CDR3: CASSLMSGYEQYF. The CDR3 DNA follows: TGCGCCAGCAGCTTGATGTCGGGCTACGAGCAGTACTTC.

This clonotype was found many times. The chain has TRBV5-6 and TRBJ1-1; 8 bases agree with TRBD1. CDR3 length: 14 amino acids. V shed 6 bases, J shed 6 bases, and the junction held 10 bases outside the gene matches. The V gene's germline CDR1 is SGHDT and CDR2 YYEEEE. CDR3 nucleotides: TGTGCCAGCACAGCAGGACAGGGACTCCCTGAAGCTTTCTTT. Translating gives CASTAGQGLPEAFF.

This clonotype was counted at least ten times. The chain couples TRBV4-1 to TRBJ2-1; D is possibly TRBD1 (6 bases). Germline loops: CDR1 MGHRA, CDR2 YSYEKL. The CDR3 is 15 amino acids. Trimming stripped 0 bases from V and 9 bases from J, with 15 bases between. The CDR3 nucleotides are TGCGCCAGCAGCCAAGACAGGGCAGGGGTGGGTGAGCAGTTCTTC. As protein: CASSQDRAGVGEQFF.

This clonotype was observed at least ten times. The chain couples TRBV29-1 to TRBJ2-1, with 7 bases lining up with TRBD1. J lost 0 bases, V lost 3 bases, and 8 bases had no gene match. The germline gives CDR1 SQVTM, CDR2 ANQGSEA. CDR3 length: 16 amino acids. CDR3 DNA: TGCAGCGTTGACGGCTGGACAGGCCGCTCCTACAATGAGCAGTTCTTC. This encodes CSVDGWTGRSYNEQFF.

This chain joins TRBV6-2 or TRBV6-3 and TRBJ1-4; D is uncertain. This CDR3 spans 14 amino acids. Germline V gene lookup returns CDR1 MNHEY and CDR2 SVGEGT. Trimming took off 6 bases at V and 0 bases at J, with 8 bases between the two ends. The CDR3 here is CASSRSSTNEKLFF. The CDR3 bases are TGTGCCAGCAGCCGCAGTTCAACTAATGAAAAACTGTTTTTT.

In this sample, this clonotype turned up a few times. This clone may be a read error of a much larger clone one base away. The chain has TRBV24-1 and TRBJ2-3; the match to TRBD1 covers 9 bases. The germline V gene encodes CDR1 KGHDR and CDR2 SFDVKD. This CDR3 spans 13 amino acids. This CDR3 reads CVTWGQGSDTQYF. The CDR3 nucleotides are TGTGTCACCTGGGGACAGGGATCAGATACGCAGTATTTT.

This clonotype was seen many times. This rearrangement joins TRBV12-5 to TRBJ1-1; perhaps TRBD1 as D (6 bases). The V end lost 7 bases, the J end lost 11 bases, and 20 bases lay between the germline ends. Looked up from germline, CDR1 is LGHNT and CDR2 is FRNRAP. The CDR3 totals 13 residues. Here the CDR3 reads CASDTRDRLDAFF. The CDR3 region has the DNA TGTGCTAGTGATACCCGTGACAGGCTCGACGCTTTCTTT.

The CDR3 loop is CSAREGWADMRANEKLFF. DNA for the CDR3: TGCAGTGCTAGAGAAGGGTGGGCAGATATGAGGGCTAATGAAAAACTGTTTTTT. This sequence joins TRBV20-1 and TRBJ1-4; D gene uncertain. Germline V lookup: CDR1 DFQATT, CDR2 SNEGSKA (reference sequence). There are 18 residues in the CDR3. V was clipped by 0 bases and J by 3 bases, with 20 bases between them.

This clonotype was recorded many times. J is TRBJ2-5 and V is TRBV2; D assignment may be TRBD1 or TRBD2 (5 bases each). This CDR3 is 14 amino acids long. Germline assignment: CDR1 SNHLY and CDR2 FYNNEI. The V end was cut by 6 bases, the J end by 2 bases, with 13 bases between. CDR3: CASSMVGDQETQYF. CDR3 nucleotides: TGTGCCAGCAGCATGGTGGGGGATCAAGAGACCCAGTACTTC.

This clonotype was picked up many times. The chain has TRBV15 and TRBJ2-6; D unresolved. This CDR3 comprises 16 residues. V lost 3 bases to trimming and J lost 0 bases, with 9 bases between them. Germline V gene lookup returns CDR1 LNHNV and CDR2 YYDKDF (reference sequence). CDR3 region: CATSSPRTSGANVLTF. In DNA form, the CDR3 reads TGTGCCACCAGCAGCCCGCGGACCTCTGGGGCCAACGTCCTGACTTTC.

The V gene is TRBV3-1, the J gene TRBJ2-7; either TRBD1 or TRBD2 may supply D (5 bases each). CDR1 LGHDT and CDR2 YNNKEL come from the germline V gene (reference sequence). With 7 bases removed from V and 0 bases from J, the gap between germline ends came to 16 bases. The CDR3 sequence is 15 residues long. The CDR3 protein is CASTPRDGDSYEQYF. CDR3 nucleotide sequence: TGTGCCAGCACCCCCAGGGACGGAGACTCCTACGAGCAGTACTTC.

The chain uses TRBV19 and TRBJ2-2, with TRBD2 identical over 13 bases. V trimming: 5 bases; J trimming: 6 bases; junction bases outside the gene matches: 15. There are 19 residues in the CDR3. Germline CDR1 reads LNHDA; CDR2 reads SQIVND (reference sequence). CDR3 amino acids: CASSRRLAGGYDIPGELFF. The DNA for the CDR3 is TGTGCCAGTAGTCGCAGACTAGCGGGAGGCTACGATATCCCCGGGGAGCTGTTTTTT.

This clonotype was recorded at least ten times. The J gene is TRBJ2-7, the V gene TRBV7-8; TRBD2 matches 9 bases. The CDR3 has 14 residues. Germline V gene sequence: CDR1 SGHVS, CDR2 FQNEAQ. The V segment lost 5 bases and the J segment 5 bases; nucleotides outside the gene matches: 7. CDR3 in DNA: TGTGCCAGCAGCACCCCGGGACTAGCCGACGAGCAGTACTTC. Its translation: CASSTPGLADEQYF.

The table lists this clonotype with many counts. The V call is TRBV11-2, the J call TRBJ2-3; D is perhaps TRBD2 (6 bases). The V gene lost 1 base and the J gene lost 1 base, with 12 bases spanning the gap. Germline V CDR1 and CDR2: SGHAT, FQNNGV. The CDR3 loop spans 16 amino acids. The CDR3 is CASSLGRGRGTDTQYF. The CDR3 DNA is TGTGCCAGCAGCTTAGGGCGGGGAAGGGGCACAGATACGCAGTATTTT.